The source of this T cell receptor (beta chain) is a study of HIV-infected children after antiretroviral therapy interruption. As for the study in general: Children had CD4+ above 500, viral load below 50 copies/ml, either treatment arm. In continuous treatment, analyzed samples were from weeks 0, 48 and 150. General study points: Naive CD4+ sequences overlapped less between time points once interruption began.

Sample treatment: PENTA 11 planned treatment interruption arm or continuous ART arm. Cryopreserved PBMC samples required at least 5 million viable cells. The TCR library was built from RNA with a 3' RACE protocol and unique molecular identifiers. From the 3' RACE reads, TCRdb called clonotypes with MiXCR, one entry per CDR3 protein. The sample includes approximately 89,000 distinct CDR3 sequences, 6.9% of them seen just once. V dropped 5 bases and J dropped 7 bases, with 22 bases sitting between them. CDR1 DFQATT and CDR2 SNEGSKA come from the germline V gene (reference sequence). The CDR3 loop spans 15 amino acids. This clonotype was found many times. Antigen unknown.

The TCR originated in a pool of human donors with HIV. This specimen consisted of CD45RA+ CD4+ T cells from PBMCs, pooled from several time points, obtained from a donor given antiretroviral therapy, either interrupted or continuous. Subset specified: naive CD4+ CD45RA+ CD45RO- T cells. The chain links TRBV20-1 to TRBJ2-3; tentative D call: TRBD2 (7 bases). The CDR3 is CSALEWGGLEHTQYF. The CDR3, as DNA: TGCAGTGCTCTCGAATGGGGGGGGCTGGAACATACGCAGTATTTT.